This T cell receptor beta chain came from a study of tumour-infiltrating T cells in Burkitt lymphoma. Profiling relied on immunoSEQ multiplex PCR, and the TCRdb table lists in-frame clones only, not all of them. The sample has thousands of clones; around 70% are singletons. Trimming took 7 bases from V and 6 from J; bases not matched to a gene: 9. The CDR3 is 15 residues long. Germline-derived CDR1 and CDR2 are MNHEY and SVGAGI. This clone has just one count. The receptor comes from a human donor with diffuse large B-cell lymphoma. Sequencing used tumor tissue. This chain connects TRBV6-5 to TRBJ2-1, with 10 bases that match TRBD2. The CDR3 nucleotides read TGTGCCAGCACCCCTCTAGCGGGGGTGGTCAATGAGCAGTTCTTC. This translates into CASTPLAGVVNEQFF.